Following are 31 T cell receptor beta chains from one sample sequenced in a study of chemoradiotherapy in HPV16-positive cancers. Assay: immunoSEQ multiplex PCR; the TCRdb copy retains only in-frame clones and omits some. This table holds about 7,600 clones, approximately 80% found once. The sequencing here drew on blood, taken from a patient who underwent chemoradiotherapy. These receptors came from a human donor with HPV-associated anogenital cancer.

The CDR3 DNA follows: TGTGCCAGCAGTCCGGACAGGGACCATGGCTACACCTTC. Encoded protein: CASSPDRDHGYTF. J is TRBJ1-2 and V is TRBV7-2; the match to TRBD1 covers 8 bases. CDR1 and CDR2 from the germline V gene are SGHTA and FQGNSA. J was trimmed by 6 bases and V by 6 bases; bases with no gene match: 6. This CDR3 region has 13 residues.

This sequence joins TRBV7-2 and TRBJ1-2; D is perhaps TRBD1 (6 bases). Germline loops: CDR1 SGHTA, CDR2 FQGNSA. The V and J ends lost 4 bases and 0 bases respectively, with 12 bases between them. The CDR3 contains 15 residues. For the CDR3, the DNA is TGTGCCAGCAGCTGGGGGGCAGGGTCTAACTATGGCTACACCTTC. Residues: CASSWGAGSNYGYTF.

This clone was recorded only once. The chain combines TRBV7-2 with TRBJ1-3; D perhaps matches TRBD1 (6 bases). Germline V lookup: CDR1 SGHTA, CDR2 FQGNSA. CDR3 size: 19 residues. Between the trimmed V and J ends, which lost 1 base and 1 base, there was a span of 20 bases. CDR3 sequence reads: CASSLEPSSAGASGNTIYF. DNA of the CDR3: TGTGCCAGCAGCTTAGAACCTTCGTCGGCAGGGGCATCTGGAAACACCATATATTTT.

The chain joins TRBV27 to TRBJ2-1; 9 nucleotides agree with TRBD1. The CDR3 is 13 residues long. J lost 9 bases, V lost 7 bases, and 7 bases had no gene match. Germline V CDR1 and CDR2: MNHEY, SMNVEV (reference sequence). The CDR3 DNA follows: TGTGCCAGCAAGGGACAGGGACCTGGTGAGCAGTTCTTC. Protein sequence: CASKGQGPGEQFF.

Only one count was recorded for this clone. The rearrangement links TRBV28 to TRBJ2-2; D remains ambiguous. V shed 3 bases and J shed 7 bases, with 9 bases lying between them. The germline CDR1 and CDR2 sequences are MDHEN and SYDVKM. The CDR3 sequence is 13 residues long. The CDR3: CASSFILSGELFF. In nucleotides, the CDR3 is TGTGCCAGCAGTTTTATATTGAGCGGGGAGCTGTTTTTT.

This clone appeared a single time. V usage is TRBV27 and J usage is TRBJ1-5; no clear D. Germline CDR1 MNHEY, CDR2 SMNVEV (reference sequence). The CDR3 length is 12 residues. Trimming shortened V by 9 bases and J by 7 bases, and 13 bases separated the two germline ends. The CDR3 protein is CARAEKSQPQHF. CDR3 in DNA: TGTGCCAGAGCAGAGAAATCGCAGCCCCAGCATTTT.

For the CDR3, the DNA is TGTGCCAGCAGCCGTGACAGGGGGCGAACACCCCTCCACTTT. Protein: CASSRDRGRTPLHF. The genes are TRBV4-2 and TRBJ1-6, with 10 bases identical to TRBD1. The V gene's germline CDR1 is LGHNA and CDR2 YNFKEQ. This CDR3 is built from 14 residues. V lost 4 bases to trimming and J lost 11 bases; unmatched junction nucleotides: 5.

The V call is TRBV6-1, the J call TRBJ2-7, with D perhaps matching TRBD1 (5 bases). V was clipped by 1 base and J by 1 base, with 11 bases between them. The CDR3 spans 15 residues. Germline V gene lookup returns CDR1 MNHNS and CDR2 SASEGT. The CDR3 loop reads CASSEVPTASYEQYF. CDR3 bases: TGTGCCAGCAGTGAAGTCCCGACAGCTTCCTACGAGCAGTACTTC.

The chain uses TRBV9 and TRBJ2-5, with 9 bases aligning to TRBD1. CDR3 size: 15 residues. The trim removed 3 bases at V and 1 base at J, leaving 4 bases unmatched. Germline V lookup: CDR1 SGDLS, CDR2 YYNGEE. The CDR3 spells CASSGGGQGQETQYF. As DNA, the CDR3 is TGTGCCAGCAGCGGAGGGGGACAGGGCCAAGAGACCCAGTACTTC.

The chain couples TRBV6-1 to TRBJ2-3; TRBD1 matches 9 bases. Germline-derived CDR1 and CDR2 are MNHNS and SASEGT. V was pared by 7 bases and J by 1 base, with 6 bases of the junction left unmatched. This CDR3 has 15 amino acids. The CDR3 DNA follows: TGTGCCAGCATACCCGGGACAGGGCGCACAGATACGCAGTATTTT. Encoded protein: CASIPGTGRTDTQYF.

A single count supports this clone. J is TRBJ2-1 and V is TRBV6-5; 7 nucleotides line up with TRBD1. Germline V gene data show CDR1 as MNHEY and CDR2 as SVGAGI. The CDR3 loop spans 15 amino acids. Trimming removed 5 bases from V and 0 bases from J; junction bases left unmatched: 4. The CDR3 coding sequence is TGTGCCAGCAGTGGGACAGCTCACTCCTACAATGAGCAGTTCTTC. Translation: CASSGTAHSYNEQFF.

V and J are TRBV5-1 and TRBJ2-7, with 7 bases matching TRBD1. Germline CDR1 reads SGHRS; CDR2 reads YFSETQ. The CDR3 sequence is 14 residues long. V shed 0 bases, J shed 2 bases, and the junction held 2 bases outside the gene matches. The CDR3 DNA sequence: TGCGCCAGCAGCTTGGAGCAGGGGGCCTACGAGCAGTACTTC. Translating it yields CASSLEQGAYEQYF.

The chain links TRBV19 to TRBJ1-1, with a weak D call TRBD1 (6 bases). CDR1 and CDR2 from the germline V gene are LNHDA and SQIVND (reference sequence). The CDR3 is 14 amino acids. The V and J ends lost 4 bases and 0 bases respectively, with 9 bases between them. The CDR3 is CASSTTGLNTEAFF. The CDR3 DNA follows: TGTGCCAGTAGTACGACAGGACTGAACACTGAAGCTTTCTTT.

The V and J genes are TRBV5-6 and TRBJ2-7; D gene unclear. Deletions cut 1 base from V and 3 bases from J, with 5 bases between. CDR3 length equals 12 residues. The V gene's germline CDR1 is SGHDT and CDR2 YYEEEE. The CDR3: CASSLFLYEQYF. The DNA for the CDR3 is TGTGCCAGCAGCTTGTTTCTCTACGAGCAGTACTTC.

The CDR3 DNA reads TGTGCCATCAGTGTCGACCCGGGGGACAACACAGATACGCAGTATTTT. As protein: CAISVDPGDNTDTQYF. This sequence joins TRBV10-3 and TRBJ2-3, with D perhaps being TRBD1 or TRBD2 (6 bases each). The V gene's germline CDR1 is ENHRY and CDR2 SYGVKD. V lost 4 bases and J 2 bases, leaving 16 bases between the germline ends. The CDR3 contains 16 residues.

V usage is TRBV2 and J usage is TRBJ1-4; D is uncertain. Trimming cost V 7 bases and J 4 bases, with 25 bases left between them. This CDR3 has 18 residues. CDR1 is SNHLY and CDR2 is FYNNEI in the germline V gene. This chain's CDR3 is CASTSSGSSQSINEKLFF. The CDR3 region has the DNA TGTGCCAGCACGAGCAGCGGATCTTCTCAGTCCATTAATGAAAAACTGTTTTTT.

The gene calls are TRBV4-3 and TRBJ1-4; D uncertain. V dropped 0 bases and J dropped 7 bases, with 9 bases sitting between them. This CDR3 comprises 14 residues. Germline V lookup: CDR1 LGHNA, CDR2 YSLEER. CDR3 protein: CASSQDGAFEKLFF. CDR3 DNA sequence: TGCGCCAGCAGCCAAGACGGAGCCTTTGAAAAACTGTTTTTT.

The V gene is TRBV5-6, the J gene TRBJ2-7, with D perhaps assigned TRBD1 or TRBD2 (6 bases each). Trimming pared 2 bases from V and 3 bases from J, leaving 9 bases between. This CDR3 has 13 residues. The germline V gene encodes CDR1 SGHDT and CDR2 YYEEEE. CDR3 DNA: TGTGCCAGCAGCTTCGGGGGCTACTACGAGCAGTACTTC. Its translation is CASSFGGYYEQYF.

V and J are TRBV7-2 and TRBJ1-1; 12 nucleotides line up with TRBD1. Losses at the gene ends were 5 bases for V and 11 bases for J; bases not matched to a gene: 9. The CDR3 totals 14 residues. Germline V gene data show CDR1 as SGHTA and CDR2 as FQGNSA. CDR3 coding DNA: TGTGCCAGCAGCCGTGGGGACAGGGGGCGCTTGGCTTTCTTT. This codes for CASSRGDRGRLAFF.

This chain connects TRBV19 to TRBJ1-1; 7 nucleotides line up with TRBD1. The V gene's germline CDR1 is LNHDA and CDR2 SQIVND (reference sequence). V gave up 3 bases and J gave up 0 bases; unmatched junction bases: 1. This CDR3 has 14 residues. The DNA of the CDR3 is TGTGCCAGTAGTATGACAGGGATGAACACTGAAGCTTTCTTT. This encodes CASSMTGMNTEAFF.

Only one count was recorded for this clone. The chain has TRBV5-1 and TRBJ2-1, with 9 bases lining up with TRBD2. The germline V gene has CDR1 SGHRS and CDR2 YFSETQ. Trimming at V came to 0 bases and at J to 6 bases, leaving 4 bases not matched to a gene. This CDR3 has 15 residues. The CDR3 sequence: CASSLASGASNEQFF. CDR3 bases: TGCGCCAGCAGCTTGGCTAGCGGGGCGTCCAATGAGCAGTTCTTC.

The chain couples TRBV18 to TRBJ1-6; a weak D match, TRBD1 (6 bases). The CDR3 has 15 residues. Trimming took off 2 bases at V and 10 bases at J, with 15 bases between the two ends. Germline V CDR1 and CDR2: KGHSH, LQKENI. This CDR3 is CASSPGEQGVSPLHF. The CDR3 region has the DNA TGTGCCAGCTCACCAGGGGAACAGGGTGTATCACCCCTCCACTTT.

Only one count was recorded for this clone. This chain connects TRBV6-7 to TRBJ1-2; D is possibly TRBD1 (6 bases). TRBV6-7 is sorted into the ORF group, with uncertain function. Trimming took off 8 bases at V and 6 bases at J, with 16 bases between the two ends. The length of the CDR3 is 13 residues. DNA of the CDR3: TGTGCCAGCCCCCGGGGACATCGGGATGGCTACACCTTC. This sequence encodes CASPRGHRDGYTF.

This chain uses TRBV6-1 with TRBJ1-2; weak D call: TRBD1 (5 bases). V was cut by 3 bases and J by 4 bases, with 6 bases left in between. This CDR3 spans 12 amino acids. From germline, CDR1 is MNHNS and CDR2 SASEGT. The CDR3 is CASSEGGYGYTF. The CDR3 DNA follows: TGTGCCAGCAGTGAGGGGGGCTATGGCTACACCTTC.

The gene calls are TRBV7-2 and TRBJ1-2, with unresolved D. The CDR3 runs 13 residues. Germline V gene data show CDR1 as SGHTA and CDR2 as FQGNSA. V was clipped by 5 bases and J by 4 bases, with 11 bases between them. CDR3 DNA: TGTGCCAGCAGCGTAGAGGGAATCTATGGCTACACCTTC. Protein product: CASSVEGIYGYTF.

The V gene is TRBV6-5, the J gene TRBJ1-1; possibly TRBD1 for D (5 bases). CDR3 size: 13 residues. Germline V lookup: CDR1 MNHEY, CDR2 SVGAGI. Trimming cost V 5 bases and J 4 bases, with 11 bases left between them. The CDR3: CASSPRGPTEAFF. The CDR3, as DNA: TGTGCCAGCAGTCCCCGGGGACCCACTGAAGCTTTCTTT.

The chain joins TRBV2 to TRBJ1-2; D possibly corresponds to TRBD1 (5 bases). This CDR3 has 15 amino acids. V lost 7 bases to trimming and J lost 0 bases, with 15 bases between them. Germline V CDR1 and CDR2: SNHLY, FYNNEI. The DNA of the CDR3 is TGTGCCAGCAACAGAGGGGCACTGTCTAACTATGGCTACACCTTC. Residues: CASNRGALSNYGYTF. Full variable domain (missing parts from reference TRBV2 and TRBJ1-2): EPEVTQTPSHQVTQMGQEVILRCVPISNHLYFYWYRQILGQKVEFLVSFYNNEISEKSEIFDDQFSVERPDGSNFTLKIRSTKLEDSAMYFCASNRGALSNYGYTFGSGTRLTVV.

The CDR3 region has the DNA TGTGCCAGTAGTTTCGGGAGTGTTCAGCCCCAGCATTTT. Protein sequence: CASSFGSVQPQHF. V usage is TRBV19 and J usage is TRBJ1-5; D unresolved. The CDR3 length is 13 residues. V was cut by 5 bases and J by 6 bases, with 11 bases left in between. The germline V gene has CDR1 LNHDA and CDR2 SQIVND (reference sequence).

The chain employs TRBV28 and TRBJ2-5; 9 bases agree with TRBD1. With the DNA end fitting TRBJ2-7 better, the J assignment may be wrong. CDR1 and CDR2 (germline): MDHEN, SYDVKM. CDR3 length: 16 residues. The DNA of the CDR3 is TGTGCCAGCAGTATAACTGGGACAGGGCGATCCTACGAGCAGTACTTC. It codes for CASSITGTGRSYEQYF.

The genes are TRBV10-3 and TRBJ2-7; TRBD1 aligns across 9 bases. CDR3 size: 15 residues. The V segment lost 4 bases and the J segment 3 bases; nucleotides outside the gene matches: 7. The germline V gene encodes CDR1 ENHRY and CDR2 SYGVKD. The CDR3 is CAISAGTGSIYEQYF. In nucleotides, the CDR3 is TGTGCCATCAGTGCCGGGACAGGGAGTATCTACGAGCAGTACTTC.

V gene TRBV7-2 combines with J gene TRBJ2-7; D is undetermined. This CDR3 has 15 amino acids. Germline CDR1 is SGHTA and CDR2 is FQGNSA. The V gene lost 1 base and the J gene lost 6 bases, with 16 bases spanning the gap. CDR3 region: CASSLGVRGVGEQYF. The CDR3 DNA reads TGTGCCAGCAGCTTAGGCGTACGTGGGGTCGGCGAGCAGTACTTC. Full variable domain (outside the CDR3, taken from reference TRBV7-2 and TRBJ2-7): GAGVSQSPSNKVTEKGKDVELRCDPISGHTALYWYRQSLGQGLEFLIYFQGNSAPDKSGLPSDRFSAERTGGSVSTLTIQRTQQEDSAVYLCASSLGVRGVGEQYFGPGTRLTVT.